These 19 T cell receptor beta chains came from one sample sequenced in a study of T cell changes during pregnancy in multiple sclerosis. Sequencing used immunoSEQ multiplex PCR; TCRdb keeps in-frame clones, though not all of them. Here the sample spans under 100,000 clones, approximately 90% being singletons. Sequences were derived from peripheral blood, sampled in the first trimester of pregnancy. These receptor sequences come from a female donor in good health, enrolled as a control in a pregnancy study.

This chain links TRBV6-1 with TRBJ2-5; D unresolved. V was pared by 6 bases and J by 5 bases, with 13 bases between. The CDR3 covers 13 residues. In germline, CDR1 is MNHNS, CDR2 SASEGT. The CDR3 loop reads CASSPGPGETQYF. CDR3 DNA: TGTGCCAGCAGCCCTGGTCCCGGGGAGACCCAGTACTTC.

This rearrangement joins TRBV19 to TRBJ2-6; D possibly corresponds to TRBD1 (6 bases). Per germline, CDR1 LNHDA and CDR2 SQIVND (reference sequence). The CDR3 spans 17 residues. The V end was cut by 4 bases, the J end by 2 bases, with 15 bases between. The CDR3 region is CASSTLGAGTGANVLTF. The CDR3 coding sequence is TGTGCCAGTAGTACTCTGGGGGCAGGCACTGGGGCCAACGTCCTGACTTTC.

This clone was seen only once. This chain joins TRBV6-1 and TRBJ2-7; TRBD1 aligns across 12 bases. This CDR3 spans 15 amino acids. Germline V gene sequence: CDR1 MNHNS, CDR2 SASEGT. Trimming at V came to 6 bases and at J to 6 bases, leaving 9 bases not matched to a gene. The CDR3 coding sequence is TGTGCCAGCAGGAAGCCGGGACAGGGGGCGGTCGAGCAGTACTTC. It is translated as CASRKPGQGAVEQYF.

This chain joins TRBV4-3 and TRBJ1-4; 7 nucleotides agree with TRBD1. V shed 0 bases and J 8 bases; nucleotides not matched to a gene: 9. CDR1 and CDR2 (germline): LGHNA, YSLEER. The CDR3 has 16 amino acids. The CDR3 spells CASSQEAAGGREKLFF. The DNA of the CDR3 is TGCGCCAGCAGCCAAGAGGCGGCAGGGGGGCGAGAAAAACTGTTTTTT.

This clone was recorded only once. The V call is TRBV7-9, the J call TRBJ2-3, with a weak D call TRBD2 (6 bases). Trimming removed 5 bases from V and 9 bases from J, with 27 bases in between. The CDR3 sequence is 17 residues long. Germline V lookup: CDR1 SEHNR, CDR2 FQNEAQ (reference sequence). DNA for the CDR3: TGTGCCAGCAGCCCCATAGCGGCGATCGACCCCCCCGGGACGCAGTATTTT. Translated, it gives CASSPIAAIDPPGTQYF.

This chain joins TRBV28 and TRBJ1-5; 10 bases align to TRBD1. The CDR3 length is 15 residues. V gave up 6 bases and J gave up 5 bases; unmatched junction bases: 7. The germline CDR1 and CDR2 sequences are MDHEN and SYDVKM. DNA for the CDR3: TGTGCCAGCAGCCCTACCGGGACAGGGGATCAGCCCCAGCATTTT. Its translation is CASSPTGTGDQPQHF.

This CDR3 is CASSQDPVTYEQYF. CDR3 bases: TGCGCCAGCAGCCAAGATCCAGTGACCTACGAGCAGTACTTC. The chain uses TRBV4-3 and TRBJ2-7; D unclear. This CDR3 has 14 residues. Germline V gene data show CDR1 as LGHNA and CDR2 as YSLEER. V was clipped by 0 bases and J by 2 bases, with 8 bases between them.

The rearrangement uses TRBV5-6 and TRBJ1-5; D is uncertain. The ends were cut back, 4 bases at V and 0 bases at J, with 8 bases in the middle. Germline V gives CDR1 SGHDT, CDR2 YYEEEE. The CDR3 contains 14 residues. CDR3 residues: CASSQTGSNQPQHF. CDR3 sequence (DNA): TGTGCCAGCAGCCAGACTGGTAGCAATCAGCCCCAGCATTTT.

This chain links TRBV6-1 with TRBJ2-7; 9 nucleotides line up with TRBD1. The V gene's germline CDR1 is MNHNS and CDR2 SASEGT. Trimming removed 1 base from V and 5 bases from J; junction bases left unmatched: 12. There are 17 residues in the CDR3. The CDR3 sequence: CASSEGTLQGAPHEQYF. CDR3 sequence (DNA): TGTGCCAGCAGTGAAGGAACTTTACAGGGGGCCCCCCACGAGCAGTACTTC.

V and J are TRBV7-9 and TRBJ1-6, with TRBD1 matching over 8 bases. The ends lost 6 bases at V and 6 bases at J; junction bases unmatched: 4. CDR3 length: 14 residues. The germline V gene has CDR1 SEHNR and CDR2 FQNEAQ (reference sequence). CDR3 in amino acids: CASSYGQGNSPLHF. The CDR3 DNA sequence: TGTGCCAGCAGTTACGGACAGGGTAATTCACCCCTCCACTTT.

The rearrangement joins TRBV4-1 to TRBJ2-7; D might be TRBD2 (5 bases). Germline loops: CDR1 MGHRA, CDR2 YSYEKL. The CDR3 length is 15 residues. With 5 bases removed from V and 0 bases from J, the gap between germline ends came to 14 bases. CDR3 sequence reads: CASSALRGYSYEQYF. CDR3 sequence (DNA): TGCGCCAGCAGCGCGCTACGGGGTTACTCCTACGAGCAGTACTTC.

V is TRBV5-8 and J is TRBJ1-1, with a possible D match to TRBD1 (5 bases). The CDR3 has 12 amino acids. Trimming took off 0 bases at V and 11 bases at J, with 11 bases between the two ends. Looked up from germline, CDR1 is SGHTS and CDR2 is YDEGEE. As DNA, the CDR3 is TGTGCCAGCAGCTTGGGCGGGGCTGCTGCTTTCTTT. Its translation: CASSLGGAAAFF.

V gene TRBV28 combines with J gene TRBJ1-5, with no clear D. The V gene lost 10 bases and the J gene lost 3 bases, with 16 bases spanning the gap. Germline assignment: CDR1 MDHEN and CDR2 SYDVKM. This CDR3 has 14 residues. CDR3 protein: CATRFTQHNQPQHF. As DNA, the CDR3 is TGTGCCACGCGGTTTACTCAACACAATCAGCCCCAGCATTTT.

J is TRBJ2-7 and V is TRBV27; 7 positions agree with TRBD1. V gave up 5 bases and J gave up 2 bases; unmatched junction bases: 15. The CDR3 has 17 amino acids. Germline-derived CDR1 and CDR2 are MNHEY and SMNVEV (reference sequence). CDR3 in amino acids: CASSSTPRPTGAYEQYF. CDR3 sequence (DNA): TGTGCCAGCAGTAGTACCCCCCGGCCTACAGGGGCCTACGAGCAGTACTTC.

This rearrangement joins TRBV7-9 to TRBJ2-7, with 7 bases aligning to TRBD1. The CDR3 has 14 amino acids. With V trimmed by 5 bases and J by 2 bases, 6 bases remained unmatched. Looked up from germline, CDR1 is SEHNR and CDR2 is FQNEAQ (reference sequence). The CDR3 nucleotides are TGTGCCAGCAGCCTGGGGACAGCGACCTACGAGCAGTACTTC. Its protein product is CASSLGTATYEQYF.

The rearrangement links TRBV18 to TRBJ2-7, with 8 bases matching TRBD2. The CDR3 is 17 amino acids. With 0 bases clipped from V and 3 bases from J, the junction kept 10 bases outside the gene matches. Germline V gene data show CDR1 as KGHSH and CDR2 as LQKENI. The CDR3 DNA follows: TGTGCCAGCTCACCACCCGGGAGGGCAGTCTATGTCTACGAGCAGTACTTC. Translated: CASSPPGRAVYVYEQYF.

Here the CDR3 reads CASSLTGDGGTEAFF. DNA for the CDR3: TGTGCCAGCAGCTTGACAGGGGACGGGGGCACTGAAGCTTTCTTT. The rearrangement links TRBV5-5 to TRBJ1-1; 7 bases are a match to TRBD1. There are 15 residues in the CDR3. V trimming: 1 base; J trimming: 4 bases; junction bases outside the gene matches: 7. CDR1 SGHKS and CDR2 YYEKEE come from the germline V gene (reference sequence).

J is TRBJ1-1 and V is TRBV4-3; D uncertain. CDR3 length: 14 amino acids. Trimming left V 0 bases short and J 4 bases short, with 9 bases between. CDR1 and CDR2 (germline): LGHNA, YSLEER. The CDR3 DNA reads TGCGCCAGCAGCCAAGAGAAGGAGAGCACTGAAGCTTTCTTT. This codes for CASSQEKESTEAFF.

The V and J genes are TRBV13 and TRBJ1-1; 9 bases fit TRBD1. CDR3 size: 15 residues. J lost 5 bases, V lost 0 bases, and 4 bases had no gene match. Germline CDR1 is PRHDT and CDR2 is FYEKMQ (reference sequence). The CDR3, as DNA: TGTGCCAGCAGCTTAGGGGTCGACAGGGGGACTGAAGCTTTCTTT. This codes for CASSLGVDRGTEAFF.